This T cell receptor (beta chain) was observed in a study of graft-versus-host responses after intestinal transplantation. About the study: Recipients were given multivisceral, liver-intestinal, or isolated intestinal transplants. Every recipient had anti-thymocyte globulin induction and 2 to 4 years of tacrolimus plus steroids.

The CDR3 is 14 residues long. Germline values: CDR1 MGHRA, CDR2 YSYEKL. V was shortened by 0 bases and J by 4 bases, with 9 bases between the two germline ends. Here immunoSEQ multiplex PCR was the method, and the copy in TCRdb shows in-frame clones only, minus some. The sample yields approximately 23,000 clones, 35% to 50% seen once. CFSE-labeled responder cells (roughly 200,000) were plated with roughly 200,000 irradiated, violet-dye-labeled stimulator cells. Study conclusions and caveats: The study found high graft-versus-host to host-versus-graft clonal ratios in allografts of patients with graft-donor T cell macrochimerism.

Sequencing was performed on alloreactive CD8+ T cells from a mixed lymphocyte reaction culture, taken before transplantation. Subset specified: CFSE-low proliferating T cells sorted from roughly six-day pre-transplant mixed lymphocyte reaction (GvH or HvG direction). This TCR came from a human patient who was an organ donor for intestinal transplantation. The rearrangement uses TRBV4-1 and TRBJ1-2; TRBD1 is a possible D gene (5 bases). CDR3 DNA sequence: TGCGCCAGCAGCCAAGAAGGGGTTCCCTATGGCTACACCTTC. Translated, it gives CASSQEGVPYGYTF.